The clone carrying this TCR beta chain came up a few times. Its antigen is currently unknown. This specimen comes from a study of T-cell memory formation after mild COVID-19. Study background: TCR clusters were largely donor specific. Findings and limits, study-wide: The second-wave clones peaking on day 37 were not confirmed as SARS-CoV-2-specific. A second wave expanding day 15 to 37 was CD4+-biased; contracting clones were balanced.

The CDR3 extends over 17 amino acids. Germline CDR1 SGHKS, CDR2 YYEKEE (reference sequence). Trimming cost V 3 bases and J 1 base; bases outside gene matches: 9. TCRdb re-called the 5' RACE reads through MiXCR, storing one row per CDR3 protein. Among 300,000 or so distinct CDR3 sequences listed, more than 15% were seen once. The chain joins TRBV5-5 to TRBJ2-3; 9 bases match TRBD1. This sequence originates from a man younger than 35 who had mild COVID-19 (a few samples of this study predate the infection). Cell type and time point are not known. The sequencing sample was made of PBMCs or a T cell subset sorted from them (not recorded which). The CDR3 sequence is CASSSTARQGGTDTQYF. The CDR3 coding sequence is TGTGCCAGCAGCTCAACCGCTCGACAGGGGGGCACAGATACGCAGTATTTT.